The 14 T cell receptor beta chains presented below share a single source sample, sequenced in a study of T cells in Graves' hyperthyroidism and ophthalmopathy. Amplified TCR beta CDR3 regions came from RNA transcripts. HTBI primers were used for first-round RT-PCR of the TCR CDR3. TCRdb processed the multiplex PCR reads anew with MiXCR; each CDR3 protein has one entry. The profile shows about 320,000 distinct CDR3 sequences, approximately 17% of them singletons. Specimen: blood. The receptors here all came from a man in his thirties or forties with Graves' hyperthyroidism.

This clonotype was counted a single time. V gene TRBV5-6 combines with J gene TRBJ2-7, with 8 bases identical to TRBD1. Germline loops: CDR1 SGHDT, CDR2 YYEEEE. The J segment lost 6 bases and the V segment lost 3 bases, leaving 5 bases of the junction unmatched. This CDR3 is 13 amino acids long. In nucleotides, the CDR3 is TGTGCCAGCAGCTCCTGGACAGGGCGCGAGCAGTACTTC. This gives the protein CASSSWTGREQYF.

This clonotype was detected many times. This rearrangement joins TRBV5-1 to TRBJ2-3; D is uncertain. This CDR3 comprises 14 residues. CDR1 and CDR2 from the germline V gene are SGHRS and YFSETQ. V lost 2 bases and J lost 0, with 7 bases in between. The CDR3 nucleotides read TGCGCCAGCAGCTTTTCTGTAAGCACAGATACGCAGTATTTT. Amino acids: CASSFSVSTDTQYF.

The genes are TRBV19 and TRBJ2-7, with D possibly TRBD1 on 6 matching bases. Germline assignment: CDR1 LNHDA and CDR2 SQIVND (reference sequence). There are 15 residues in the CDR3. V was pared by 4 bases and J by 3 bases, with 16 bases between. CDR3 bases: TGTGCCAGTAGTAACGCCGGGACAAATATCTACGAGCAGTACTTC. Translated: CASSNAGTNIYEQYF. The full variable domain, with the rest looked up from reference TRBV19 and TRBJ2-7, is DGGITQSPKYLFRKEGQNVTLSCEQNLNHDAMYWYRQDPGQGLRLIYYSQIVNDFQKGDIAEGYSVSREKKESFPLTVTSAQKNPTAFYLCASSNAGTNIYEQYFGPGTRLTVT.

The chain couples TRBV4-2 to TRBJ1-1; TRBD1 aligns across 7 bases. This CDR3 comprises 17 residues. Trimming cost V 0 bases and J 2 bases; bases outside gene matches: 9. Germline values: CDR1 LGHNA, CDR2 YNFKEQ. CDR3 sequence: CASSQDSTGVFNTEAFF. CDR3 nucleotides: TGTGCCAGCAGCCAAGACAGCACAGGGGTTTTCAACACTGAAGCTTTCTTT.

This clonotype has ten or more counts. The chain uses TRBV27 and TRBJ2-1; no definite D call. The CDR3 spans 14 residues. CDR1 is MNHEY and CDR2 is SMNVEV in the germline V gene (reference sequence). V was pared by 5 bases and J by 4 bases, with 12 bases between. CDR3 coding DNA: TGTGCCAGCAGTGCCCTCGGGCCTTACAATGAGCAGTTCTTC. Translating it yields CASSALGPYNEQFF.

At least ten counts were recorded for this clonotype. The rearrangement joins TRBV11-2 to TRBJ2-7; 8 bases line up with TRBD1. The ends lost 0 bases at V and 6 bases at J; junction bases unmatched: 4. The CDR3 is made up of 14 amino acids. Germline V gene sequence: CDR1 SGHAT, CDR2 FQNNGV. For the CDR3, the DNA is TGTGCCAGCAGCTTAGACAGGGGGCTAGGCGAGCAGTACTTC. Its protein product is CASSLDRGLGEQYF.

The table lists this clonotype with many counts. The chain has TRBV5-6 and TRBJ1-1; D uncertain. Between the trimmed V and J ends, which lost 0 bases and 7 bases, there was a span of 7 bases. The length of the CDR3 is 12 residues. The V gene's germline CDR1 is SGHDT and CDR2 YYEEEE. This chain's CDR3 is CASSLARDEAFF. The CDR3 DNA reads TGTGCCAGCAGCTTGGCTAGGGATGAAGCTTTCTTT.

This clonotype came up many times. The V and J genes are TRBV20-1 and TRBJ2-3; 9 positions match TRBD1. CDR1 is DFQATT and CDR2 is SNEGSKA in the germline V gene (reference sequence). This CDR3 region has 13 residues. This CDR3 reads CTPGDREEGTQYF. The CDR3 region has the DNA TGCACCCCAGGGGACAGGGAGGAGGGTACGCAGTATTTT.

This clonotype was picked up one time. This may stem from a read error, because a much larger clone lies one nucleotide away. The chain uses TRBV6-2 or TRBV6-3 and TRBJ1-1; no reliable D call. This CDR3 is built from 13 residues. The V gene lost 6 bases and the J gene lost 4 bases, with 12 bases spanning the gap. Germline V gene data show CDR1 as MNHEY and CDR2 as SVGEGT. The CDR3 loop reads CASSYREGTEAFF. The CDR3 DNA reads TGTGCCAGCAGCTACCGGGAGGGCACTGAAGCTTTCTTT.

The CDR3 loop is CASKRTGMTGELFF. CDR3 nucleotide sequence: TGTGCCAGCAAACGGACAGGGATGACCGGGGAGCTGTTTTTT. V usage is TRBV6-1 and J usage is TRBJ2-2; 8 bases fit TRBD1. V was pared by 7 bases and J by 5 bases, with 6 bases of the junction left unmatched. The CDR3 length is 14 residues. Germline CDR1 MNHNS, CDR2 SASEGT.

This chain connects TRBV6-1 to TRBJ1-3; no firm D call. Trimming cost V 8 bases and J 0 bases, with 11 bases left between them. The CDR3 spans 14 residues. CDR1 MNHNS and CDR2 SASEGT come from the germline V gene. The CDR3: CASRKWDSGNTIYF. Here the CDR3 DNA reads TGTGCCAGCCGGAAGTGGGACTCTGGAAACACCATATATTTT.

The chain has TRBV28 and TRBJ1-5, with a possible D match to TRBD1 (6 bases). V lost 8 bases, J lost 5 bases, and 13 bases lay in between. The germline gives CDR1 MDHEN, CDR2 SYDVKM. This CDR3 spans 13 amino acids. The CDR3 DNA follows: TGTGCCAGCCGGGGGGCCCTGGATCAGCCCCAGCATTTT. Protein product: CASRGALDQPQHF.

Concerning this clonotype itself: A read error may explain this, as a much larger clone is one base away. This chain links TRBV24-1 with TRBJ1-1; possibly TRBD1 for D (5 bases). This CDR3 has 17 residues. Germline V gene data show CDR1 as KGHDR and CDR2 as SFDVKD. V was pared by 2 bases and J by 1 base, with 16 bases between. CDR3 loop: CATSDSTPDSKNTEAFF. The CDR3 DNA sequence: TGTGCCACCAGTGATTCAACCCCCGACAGTAAGAACACTGAAGCTTTCTTT.

Many counts were recorded for this clonotype. The rearrangement links TRBV7-9 to TRBJ2-5; D is unclear. The V gene lost 5 bases and the J gene lost 0 bases, with 16 bases spanning the gap. Germline lookup yields CDR1 SEHNR and CDR2 FQNEAQ (reference sequence). This CDR3 region has 16 residues. Here the CDR3 reads CASSPTARKYQETQYF. As DNA, the CDR3 is TGTGCCAGCAGCCCTACGGCTAGGAAGTACCAAGAGACCCAGTACTTC.